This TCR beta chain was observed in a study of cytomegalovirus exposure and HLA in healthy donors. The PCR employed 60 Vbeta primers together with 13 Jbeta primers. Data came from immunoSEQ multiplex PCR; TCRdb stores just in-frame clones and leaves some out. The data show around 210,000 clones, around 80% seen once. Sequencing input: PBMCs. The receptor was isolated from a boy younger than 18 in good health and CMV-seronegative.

Here the CDR3 DNA reads TGCGCCAGCAGCCAAGTCGATACAGGGGGTGCCTACGAGCAGTACTTC. As protein: CASSQVDTGGAYEQYF. The rearrangement uses TRBV4-1 and TRBJ2-7; 8 positions match TRBD1. The V gene end was trimmed by 1 base and the J gene end by 2 bases; junction bases not matched to a gene: 7. Germline loops: CDR1 MGHRA, CDR2 YSYEKL. The length of the CDR3 is 16 residues.